This entry lists 19 T cell receptor beta chains sequenced from one sample in a study of T cells in Graves' hyperthyroidism and ophthalmopathy. TCR beta CDR3 regions were amplified from RNA transcripts. The HTBI primer set drove a first-round RT-PCR of the TCR CDR3. In TCRdb, the multiplex PCR reads were re-called with MiXCR into one record per CDR3 protein. This table has fewer than 350,000 distinct CDR3 sequences, 18% appearing once. The sequencing input was blood. The receptors stem from a woman in her forties or fifties with Graves' hyperthyroidism.

The chain uses TRBV6-2 or TRBV6-3 and TRBJ2-5; a weak D match, TRBD1 (5 bases). The V gene's germline CDR1 is MNHEY and CDR2 SVGEGT. The CDR3 has 13 amino acids. V was shortened by 5 bases and J by 7 bases, with 14 bases between the two germline ends. The CDR3 region has the DNA TGTGCCAGCAGTCTAGAGACAGTGGTGACCCAGTACTTC. This translates into CASSLETVVTQYF.

V usage is TRBV6-2 or TRBV6-3 and J usage is TRBJ1-1; no reliable D call. The CDR3 contains 15 residues. V lost 7 bases to trimming and J lost 4 bases, with 19 bases between them. CDR1 is MNHEY, CDR2 SVGEGT, per germline. This CDR3 is CASNPLKDGSTEAFF. The DNA for the CDR3 is TGTGCCAGCAACCCCCTGAAGGACGGGAGCACTGAAGCTTTCTTT.

The V call is TRBV6-1, the J call TRBJ2-2; D could derive from TRBD1 or TRBD2 (5 bases each). Germline lookup yields CDR1 MNHNS and CDR2 SASEGT. The germline V and J ends were trimmed by 3 bases and 2 bases, with 10 bases remaining between them. This CDR3 region has 15 residues. DNA for the CDR3: TGTGCCAGCAGTGACCCGGGACGTAACACCGGGGAGCTGTTTTTT. Residues: CASSDPGRNTGELFF.

This clonotype appeared a few times. The chain recombines TRBV6-2 or TRBV6-3 with TRBJ2-1; 8 bases agree with TRBD2. Trimming at V came to 9 bases and at J to 5 bases, leaving 9 bases not matched to a gene. Germline V gene sequence: CDR1 MNHEY, CDR2 SVGEGT. This CDR3 spans 14 amino acids. The CDR3 loop reads CASSQTSANNEQFF. In DNA, the CDR3 is TGTGCCAGTTCCCAGACTAGCGCAAACAATGAGCAGTTCTTC.

The chain links TRBV18 to TRBJ1-3, with D possibly being TRBD1 (5 bases). The CDR3 is 15 residues long. V was shortened by 3 bases and J by 0 bases, with 9 bases between the two germline ends. Germline CDR1 KGHSH, CDR2 LQKENI. The CDR3: CASSPDGASGNTIYF. CDR3 sequence (DNA): TGTGCCAGCTCACCCGATGGGGCCTCTGGAAACACCATATATTTT.

This clonotype was counted between two and nine times. The chain is built from TRBV20-1 and TRBJ1-6; the match to TRBD1 covers 7 bases. The germline gives CDR1 DFQATT, CDR2 SNEGSKA (reference sequence). V gave up 6 bases and J gave up 7 bases; unmatched junction bases: 12. The CDR3 is made up of 15 amino acids. The CDR3 spells CSAAIPGQTNSPLHF. CDR3 bases: TGCAGTGCCGCAATTCCGGGACAGACAAATTCACCCCTCCACTTT.

This clonotype was detected ten times or more. This rearrangement joins TRBV6-1 to TRBJ1-4, with D perhaps matching TRBD1 (6 bases). The V end was cut by 0 bases, the J end by 3 bases, with 20 bases between. The CDR3 totals 19 residues. Germline loops: CDR1 MNHNS, CDR2 SASEGT. CDR3 residues: CASSEAPEGTLRSNEKLFF. CDR3 nucleotides: TGTGCCAGCAGTGAAGCTCCGGAGGGGACACTGCGTTCTAATGAAAAACTGTTTTTT.

This clonotype was recorded a few times. The V and J genes are TRBV10-3 and TRBJ2-1, with 12 positions matching TRBD2. Trimming took 4 bases from V and 8 from J; bases not matched to a gene: 12. The V gene's germline CDR1 is ENHRY and CDR2 SYGVKD. This CDR3 comprises 17 residues. This CDR3 is CAISGGLAGGPSDEQFF. Here the CDR3 DNA reads TGTGCCATCAGTGGGGGGCTAGCGGGAGGGCCGAGCGATGAGCAGTTCTTC.

The chain joins TRBV20-1 to TRBJ2-1; 11 nucleotides agree with TRBD2. This CDR3 is 14 amino acids long. The V gene's germline CDR1 is DFQATT and CDR2 SNEGSKA (reference sequence). The junction had 9 bases not matched to a gene; V was cut back by 6 bases and J by 8 bases. The CDR3 loop is CSAIAGGPLDEQFF. The CDR3 nucleotides read TGCAGTGCAATAGCGGGAGGGCCGCTGGATGAGCAGTTCTTC.

The chain carries TRBV5-8 and TRBJ2-1; D is perhaps TRBD1 or TRBD2 (6 bases each). The CDR3 consists of 14 residues. Trimming took 2 bases from V and 8 from J, leaving 14 bases between them. Germline-derived CDR1 and CDR2 are SGHTS and YDEGEE. The DNA of the CDR3 is TGTGCCAGCAGCTTCCACAGGGTAGCGGATGAGCAGTTCTTC. It translates to CASSFHRVADEQFF.

The gene calls are TRBV7-2 and TRBJ1-2; D uncertain. The V end was cut by 4 bases, the J end by 6 bases, with 18 bases between. CDR1 and CDR2 from the germline V gene are SGHTA and FQGNSA. The CDR3 has 15 residues. Here the CDR3 reads CASSYSTTGPDGYTF. The DNA for the CDR3 is TGTGCCAGCAGCTATTCGACGACGGGCCCCGATGGCTACACCTTC.

This clonotype was seen only a few times. The chain joins TRBV29-1 to TRBJ1-1; 7 nucleotides agree with TRBD1. Germline trimming cut 2 bases from V and 4 bases from J; bases unmatched to any gene: 4. The CDR3 spans 13 residues. Per the germline V gene, CDR1 is SQVTM and CDR2 is ANQGSEA. The CDR3: CSVETQGGTEAFF. DNA for the CDR3: TGCAGCGTTGAAACTCAGGGGGGCACTGAAGCTTTCTTT.

The V call is TRBV27, the J call TRBJ2-3, with a weak D call TRBD2 (6 bases). Looked up from germline, CDR1 is MNHEY and CDR2 is SMNVEV (reference sequence). The CDR3 is made up of 13 amino acids. The ends were cut back, 5 bases at V and 6 bases at J, with 12 bases in the middle. The CDR3 DNA reads TGTGCCAGCAGTGCGACCCGGGGGGATACGCAGTATTTT. Encoded protein: CASSATRGDTQYF.

The chain recombines TRBV20-1 with TRBJ1-2; 7 bases fit TRBD1. The trim removed 1 base at V and 6 bases at J, leaving 2 bases unmatched. Germline V gene lookup returns CDR1 DFQATT and CDR2 SNEGSKA (reference sequence). CDR3 size: 12 residues. The DNA for the CDR3 is TGCAGTGCTAGAGGGGACAGCCATGGCTACACCTTC. It translates to CSARGDSHGYTF.

This clonotype was counted ten times or more. The chain is built from TRBV12-3 or TRBV12-4 and TRBJ2-5, with D perhaps TRBD1 (5 bases). This CDR3 region has 12 residues. Trimming removed 6 bases at V and 5 bases at J, with 10 bases between. DNA for the CDR3: TGTGCCAGCAGAGGGGCGTGGGAGACCCAGTACTTC. Encoded protein: CASRGAWETQYF.

This clonotype occurred a few times. The rearrangement uses TRBV3-1 and TRBJ2-7, with 11 bases that match TRBD1. The V segment lost 0 bases and the J segment 5 bases; nucleotides outside the gene matches: 0. Germline values: CDR1 LGHDT, CDR2 YNNKEL (reference sequence). The CDR3 has 14 amino acids. CDR3 residues: CASSQEGQGDEQYV. DNA of the CDR3: TGTGCCAGCAGCCAAGAGGGACAGGGGGACGAGCAGTACGTC.

This clonotype was seen many times. The rearrangement links TRBV5-1 to TRBJ2-3, with a weak D call TRBD1 (6 bases). V lost 6 bases, J lost 5 bases, and 13 bases lay in between. The CDR3 loop spans 13 amino acids. Germline CDR1 and CDR2: SGHRS and YFSETQ. In DNA form, the CDR3 reads TGCGCCAGCAACAGGGTCGGTGGAGATACGCAGTATTTT. Encoded protein: CASNRVGGDTQYF.

This clonotype occurred many times. The chain employs TRBV20-1 and TRBJ2-3, with D possibly TRBD2 on 5 matching bases. CDR1 and CDR2 from the germline V gene are DFQATT and SNEGSKA (reference sequence). The length of the CDR3 is 16 residues. V was shortened by 6 bases and J by 1 base, with 20 bases between the two germline ends. CDR3 sequence: CSAEPTARRGTDTQYF. In DNA, the CDR3 is TGCAGTGCCGAACCGACCGCCAGGCGGGGCACAGATACGCAGTATTTT.

This clonotype was found a few times. The chain recombines TRBV6-1 with TRBJ2-3; D remains unclear. This CDR3 spans 13 amino acids. The germline V gene has CDR1 MNHNS and CDR2 SASEGT. The germline V and J ends were trimmed by 2 bases and 6 bases, with 9 bases remaining between them. Here the CDR3 DNA reads TGTGCCAGCAGTGAAAATCCCTCCGATACGCAGTATTTT. As protein: CASSENPSDTQYF.